The next 20 T cell receptor beta chains were all read from a single sample in a study of T cell responses to AZD1222 COVID-19 vaccine. The protocol was immunoSEQ multiplex PCR, while the TCRdb copy is restricted to in-frame clones and leaves out a portion. The sample has more than 95,000 clones, roughly 93% seen once. Sample: peripheral blood, taken on day 0 of AZD1222 vaccination. The receptor set was obtained from an adult in good health.

The gene calls are TRBV5-1 and TRBJ1-2; tentative D call: TRBD1 (5 bases). With 0 bases removed from V and 6 bases from J, the gap between germline ends came to 9 bases. Germline CDR1 reads SGHRS; CDR2 reads YFSETQ. The CDR3 runs 13 residues. The CDR3 protein is CASSLGQFDGYTF. The CDR3 region has the DNA TGCGCCAGCAGCTTGGGACAGTTTGATGGCTACACCTTC.

The chain employs TRBV7-8 and TRBJ2-2; D gene unclear. With 1 base removed from V and 6 bases from J, the gap between germline ends came to 6 bases. Germline loops: CDR1 SGHVS, CDR2 FQNEAQ. There are 13 residues in the CDR3. CDR3: CASSLDRSGELFF. As DNA, the CDR3 is TGTGCCAGCAGCTTAGATCGGTCCGGGGAGCTGTTTTTT.

The V and J genes are TRBV19 and TRBJ1-2; 8 bases are a match to TRBD1. The CDR3 contains 16 residues. V shed 6 bases, J shed 3 bases, and the junction held 12 bases outside the gene matches. Germline loops: CDR1 LNHDA, CDR2 SQIVND (reference sequence). CDR3 in amino acids: CASRGEGTGDYYGYTF. Written as DNA, the CDR3 is TGTGCCAGTAGGGGGGAAGGGACAGGTGACTACTATGGCTACACCTTC.

The chain has TRBV7-2 and TRBJ2-7; 8 nucleotides match TRBD2. The CDR3 is 15 residues long. J was trimmed by 3 bases and V by 5 bases; bases with no gene match: 9. Germline CDR1 reads SGHTA; CDR2 reads FQGNSA. The CDR3 nucleotides read TGTGCCAGCAGCCCGCGTTCGGGACTAGACTACGAGCAGTACTTC. This translates into CASSPRSGLDYEQYF.

The genes are TRBV28 and TRBJ2-7, with TRBD2 matching over 10 bases. V lost 2 bases, J lost 9 bases, and 13 bases stayed unmatched. From germline, CDR1 is MDHEN and CDR2 SYDVKM. The CDR3 sequence is 16 residues long. Written as DNA, the CDR3 is TGTGCCAGCAGTTTAAGTCTAGCGGGGGCCCCCTTTGGGCAGTACTTC. Encoded protein: CASSLSLAGAPFGQYF.

This clone has a handful of counts. The genes are TRBV27 and TRBJ2-2, with a tentative D call TRBD2 (5 bases). The CDR3 contains 15 residues. Trimming left V 5 bases short and J 7 bases short, with 17 bases between. Germline V gene sequence: CDR1 MNHEY, CDR2 SMNVEV (reference sequence). The CDR3 nucleotides read TGTGCCAGCAGTCGAAAGGGTAGCGCGAGCGGGGAGCTGTTTTTT. Amino acid sequence: CASSRKGSASGELFF.

V gene TRBV4-3 combines with J gene TRBJ1-1; D not certain. CDR1 is LGHNA, CDR2 YSLEER, per germline. V was pared by 0 bases and J by 8 bases, with 10 bases between. The CDR3 runs 13 residues. The DNA for the CDR3 is TGCGCCAGCAGCCAAGATCGTGGGTACGAAGCTTTCTTT. Protein sequence: CASSQDRGYEAFF.

This clone was seen a single time. This chain links TRBV29-1 with TRBJ2-1, with TRBD2 identical over 10 bases. This CDR3 is 15 amino acids long. V dropped 3 bases and J dropped 3; count of bases not matched to a gene: 5. Per germline, CDR1 SQVTM and CDR2 ANQGSEA. The CDR3 DNA reads as TGCAGCGTTGACCGCACTAGCGGGGTCTACAATGAGCAGTTCTTC. This sequence encodes CSVDRTSGVYNEQFF.

The chain is built from TRBV2 and TRBJ1-2, with 7 bases identical to TRBD1. The germline V gene encodes CDR1 SNHLY and CDR2 FYNNEI. This CDR3 comprises 15 residues. After removal of 6 bases from V and 5 bases from J, the junction contained 12 bases not matched to a gene. CDR3 in amino acids: CASRDRDRVLYGYTF. The CDR3 DNA is TGTGCCAGCAGAGACCGGGACAGAGTATTATATGGCTACACCTTC.

The rearrangement links TRBV10-3 to TRBJ1-1; no clear D. Trimming removed 6 bases at V and 8 bases at J, with 13 bases between. CDR3 length: 12 residues. CDR1 ENHRY and CDR2 SYGVKD come from the germline V gene. The CDR3 nucleotides are TGTGCCATCAGCGAACCCGGGAGAGAAGCTTTCTTT. Its protein is CAISEPGREAFF.

The chain has TRBV30 and TRBJ1-2, with a possible D match to TRBD1 (5 bases). Germline V gene lookup returns CDR1 GTSNPN and CDR2 SVGIG (reference sequence). Trimming took 0 bases from V and 6 from J, leaving 11 bases between them. This CDR3 region has 13 residues. The CDR3 DNA sequence: TGTGCCTGGAGTGTAGCGCAGGGCAATGGCTACACCTTC. It codes for CAWSVAQGNGYTF.

The chain recombines TRBV29-1 with TRBJ2-1; 15 bases match TRBD2. The CDR3 sequence is 15 residues long. The germline V gene has CDR1 SQVTM and CDR2 ANQGSEA. After removal of 5 bases from V and 8 bases from J, the junction contained 7 bases not matched to a gene. CDR3 in amino acids: CSVYGLAGGRDEQFF. CDR3 DNA: TGCAGCGTTTATGGACTAGCGGGAGGGCGGGATGAGCAGTTCTTC.

The chain couples TRBV5-6 to TRBJ1-1; D might be TRBD1 (6 bases). The V gene lost 5 bases and the J gene lost 7 bases, with 18 bases spanning the gap. CDR3 length: 14 amino acids. The germline V gene encodes CDR1 SGHDT and CDR2 YYEEEE. The CDR3 DNA sequence: TGTGCCAGCAGTTCTCGTTATAGGACAGTTGAAGCTTTCTTT. This translates into CASSSRYRTVEAFF.

V and J are TRBV2 and TRBJ2-1; D unclear. Deletions cut 6 bases from V and 6 bases from J, with 15 bases between. The V gene's germline CDR1 is SNHLY and CDR2 FYNNEI. CDR3 length equals 14 residues. In DNA, the CDR3 is TGTGCCAGCAGCTACGTCGGGCAGAGCAATGAGCAGTTCTTC. Its protein product is CASSYVGQSNEQFF.

This CDR3 reads CASDRGGQPQHF. The CDR3 nucleotides are TGCGCCAGCGACAGGGGAGGTCAGCCCCAGCATTTT. V usage is TRBV23-1 and J usage is TRBJ1-5; TRBD1 aligns across 8 bases. TRBV23-1 is filed as an ORF, its function uncertain. CDR3 size: 12 residues. The trim removed 8 bases at V and 6 bases at J, leaving 3 bases unmatched.

A single count supports this clone. The CDR3 here is CASSLGGGEAFF. The DNA for the CDR3 is TGTGCCAGCAGTTTAGGGGGCGGTGAAGCTTTCTTT. This chain joins TRBV12-3 or TRBV12-4 and TRBJ1-1; possibly TRBD1 for D (5 bases). There are 12 residues in the CDR3. Trimming cost V 1 base and J 7 bases, with 7 bases left between them.

The chain combines TRBV6-1 with TRBJ1-4, with D perhaps matching TRBD1 (5 bases). In germline, CDR1 is MNHNS, CDR2 SASEGT. CDR3 size: 17 residues. V lost 0 bases and J 5 bases, leaving 16 bases between the germline ends. The CDR3, as DNA: TGTGCCAGCAGTGAAGCGTGGACAAGGACTCGGAATGAAAAACTGTTTTTT. Protein sequence: CASSEAWTRTRNEKLFF.

The gene calls are TRBV12-3 or TRBV12-4 and TRBJ2-7, with TRBD1 as a possible D gene (5 bases). V shed 7 bases and J shed 3 bases, with 13 bases lying between them. The CDR3 sequence is 13 residues long. This CDR3 is CASKAGSGYEQYF. CDR3 in DNA: TGTGCCAGCAAAGCAGGGTCAGGCTACGAGCAGTACTTC.

This sequence joins TRBV5-1 and TRBJ2-2; D unresolved. V shed 4 bases and J shed 6 bases, with 10 bases lying between them. In germline, CDR1 is SGHRS, CDR2 YFSETQ. The CDR3 is 13 residues long. The CDR3 bases are TGCGCCAGCAGCCCCCTCGGCTCCGGGGAGCTGTTTTTT. It encodes CASSPLGSGELFF.

V is TRBV11-2 and J is TRBJ1-1; no clear D. V gave up 2 bases and J gave up 0 bases, with 10 bases separating them. CDR3 length: 15 amino acids. Germline CDR1 and CDR2: SGHAT and FQNNGV. The CDR3 is CASSLTGVMNTEAFF. CDR3 DNA: TGTGCCAGCAGCTTAACGGGAGTCATGAACACTGAAGCTTTCTTT. The full variable domain, in which reference TRBV11-2 and TRBJ1-1 provide the parts outside the CDR3, is EAGVAQSPRYKIIEKRQSVAFWCNPISGHATLYWYQQILGQGPKLLIQFQNNGVVDDSQLPKDRFSAERLKGVDSTLKIQPAKLEDSAVYLCASSLTGVMNTEAFFGQGTRLTVV.